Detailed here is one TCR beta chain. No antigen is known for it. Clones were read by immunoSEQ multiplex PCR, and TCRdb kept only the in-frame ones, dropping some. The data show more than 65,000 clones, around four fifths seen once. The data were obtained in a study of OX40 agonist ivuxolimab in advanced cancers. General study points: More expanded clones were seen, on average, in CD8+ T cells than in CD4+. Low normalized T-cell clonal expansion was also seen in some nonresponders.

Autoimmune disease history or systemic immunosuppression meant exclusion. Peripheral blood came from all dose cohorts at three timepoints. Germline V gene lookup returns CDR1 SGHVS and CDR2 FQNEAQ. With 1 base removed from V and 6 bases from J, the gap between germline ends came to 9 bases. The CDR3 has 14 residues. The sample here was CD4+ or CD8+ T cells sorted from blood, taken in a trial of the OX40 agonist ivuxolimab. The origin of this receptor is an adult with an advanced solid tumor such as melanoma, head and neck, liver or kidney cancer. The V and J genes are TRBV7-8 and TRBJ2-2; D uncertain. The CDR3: CASSLEEWAGELFF. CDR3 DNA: TGTGCCAGCAGCTTAGAAGAGTGGGCCGGGGAGCTGTTTTTT.